These 13 T cell receptor beta chains were all obtained from the same sample, sequenced in a study of T-cell reconstitution after alpha-beta-depleted transplantation in children. It was with unique molecular identifiers that the TCRbeta library was prepared. TCRdb processed the PCR reads anew with MiXCR; each CDR3 protein has one entry. In the table there are 530,000 or so distinct CDR3 sequences, over 25% of which are singletons. Sequenced material: PBMCs, taken before TCRalphabeta/CD19-depleted stem cell transplant. The receptors stem from a boy younger than two with Wiskott-Aldrich syndrome, due to receive a stem cell transplant.

The chain uses TRBV30 and TRBJ2-3; 7 bases fit TRBD2. Looked up from germline, CDR1 is GTSNPN and CDR2 is SVGIG (reference sequence). With V trimmed by 0 bases and J by 2 bases, 2 bases remained unmatched. CDR3 length equals 14 residues. The CDR3 coding sequence is TGTGCCTGGAGTGTGGGGGGGATCACAGATACGCAGTATTTT. It specifies CAWSVGGITDTQYF.

This clonotype appeared a few times. This chain links TRBV5-1 with TRBJ2-1; 11 bases agree with TRBD2. Germline assignment: CDR1 SGHRS and CDR2 YFSETQ. The CDR3 loop spans 14 amino acids. The V gene end was trimmed by 4 bases and the J gene end by 5 bases; junction bases not matched to a gene: 2. The CDR3 here is CASSTGLADNEQFF. The DNA for the CDR3 is TGCGCCAGCAGCACGGGACTAGCGGACAATGAGCAGTTCTTC.

This clonotype was counted a few times. The chain employs TRBV12-3 or TRBV12-4 and TRBJ2-1, with D perhaps TRBD1 (6 bases). The CDR3 contains 15 residues. V was shortened by 7 bases and J by 7 bases, with 20 bases between the two germline ends. The CDR3 bases are TGTGCCAGCACCCCAACAGGGTTTGTTAGTAATGAGCAGTTCTTC. This codes for CASTPTGFVSNEQFF.

This clonotype was found a few times. J is TRBJ2-3 and V is TRBV12-3 or TRBV12-4; D call uncertain. V was trimmed by 6 bases and J by 3 bases, leaving 4 bases between them. There are 11 residues in the CDR3. CDR3 loop: CASRKTDTQYF. CDR3 in DNA: TGTGCCAGCAGAAAGACAGATACGCAGTATTTT.

This clonotype was observed a few times. The rearrangement uses TRBV5-1 and TRBJ2-1; 11 positions agree with TRBD2. With V trimmed by 3 bases and J by 2 bases, 10 bases remained unmatched. Germline-derived CDR1 and CDR2 are SGHRS and YFSETQ. This CDR3 comprises 18 residues. The CDR3 sequence is CASSSGTSGYSAYNEQFF. The CDR3 nucleotides are TGCGCCAGCAGCTCTGGGACTAGCGGATACTCTGCCTACAATGAGCAGTTCTTC.

There are a few counts of this clonotype. The chain is built from TRBV7-3 and TRBJ2-2; tentatively, D is TRBD2 (5 bases). The CDR3 has 13 residues. V shed 9 bases and J shed 5 bases, with 13 bases lying between them. Germline CDR1 SGHTA, CDR2 FQGTGA. For the CDR3, the DNA is TGTGCCAGTACACCAACGGGGACCGGGGAGCTGTTTTTT. This encodes CASTPTGTGELFF.

The chain links TRBV5-1 to TRBJ2-7, with a possible D match to TRBD1 (5 bases). From germline, CDR1 is SGHRS and CDR2 YFSETQ. There are 16 residues in the CDR3. The V end was cut by 5 bases, the J end by 0 bases, with 18 bases between. The CDR3 region has the DNA TGCGCCAGCAGTCTCCCCAAGGGGAAGAGCTCCTACGAGCAGTACTTC. Translation: CASSLPKGKSSYEQYF.

This chain uses TRBV27 with TRBJ1-1, with D unresolved. Germline V lookup: CDR1 MNHEY, CDR2 SMNVEV (reference sequence). The length of the CDR3 is 14 residues. Trimming took off 10 bases at V and 6 bases at J, with 21 bases between the two ends. The CDR3 region has the DNA TGTGCCACCTCAACCCGGGTCGGAACAGCTGAAGCTTTCTTT. Its protein product is CATSTRVGTAEAFF.

This clonotype was observed a handful of times. The chain has TRBV5-1 and TRBJ2-1; TRBD1 matches at 9 bases. V shed 2 bases, J shed 1 base, and the junction held 13 bases outside the gene matches. The CDR3 spans 19 residues. Germline V CDR1 and CDR2: SGHRS, YFSETQ. The CDR3 region is CASSFRGTGQFSSYNEQFF. In DNA, the CDR3 is TGCGCCAGCAGCTTTCGGGGGACAGGGCAGTTTAGTTCCTACAATGAGCAGTTCTTC.

The sample holds a few counts of this clonotype. V usage is TRBV20-1 and J usage is TRBJ2-1; 7 positions agree with TRBD2. CDR1 is DFQATT, CDR2 SNEGSKA, per germline (reference sequence). V dropped 3 bases and J dropped 8; count of bases not matched to a gene: 13. There are 15 residues in the CDR3. The CDR3: CSASPKRGRPYEQFF. The DNA of the CDR3 is TGCAGTGCTAGCCCCAAGCGGGGCCGGCCATATGAGCAGTTCTTC.

The chain combines TRBV18 with TRBJ2-1; 11 nucleotides match TRBD2. Trimming cost V 3 bases and J 6 bases; bases outside gene matches: 10. The CDR3 has 17 amino acids. Looked up from germline, CDR1 is KGHSH and CDR2 is LQKENI. CDR3 coding DNA: TGTGCCAGCTCACCGCCCACACTAGCGGGAGCCCGCAATGAGCAGTTCTTC. It translates to CASSPPTLAGARNEQFF.

In this sample, this clonotype turned up a few times. The chain employs TRBV27 and TRBJ2-7; 8 nucleotides line up with TRBD2. Germline trimming cut 6 bases from V and 3 bases from J; bases unmatched to any gene: 19. CDR3 length equals 18 residues. CDR1 is MNHEY and CDR2 is SMNVEV in the germline V gene (reference sequence). This CDR3 is CASRTKAGVVALNYEQYF. The CDR3, as DNA: TGTGCCAGCAGAACAAAAGCGGGAGTGGTAGCATTGAACTACGAGCAGTACTTC.

This clonotype appeared a few times. The chain uses TRBV12-3 or TRBV12-4 and TRBJ2-1; TRBD1 agrees at 7 bases. J gave up 4 bases and V 5 bases, and 5 bases lay outside the gene matches. The CDR3 covers 14 residues. Written as DNA, the CDR3 is TGTGCCAGCAGTGCCGGGACAGTTTACAATGAGCAGTTCTTC. This sequence encodes CASSAGTVYNEQFF.